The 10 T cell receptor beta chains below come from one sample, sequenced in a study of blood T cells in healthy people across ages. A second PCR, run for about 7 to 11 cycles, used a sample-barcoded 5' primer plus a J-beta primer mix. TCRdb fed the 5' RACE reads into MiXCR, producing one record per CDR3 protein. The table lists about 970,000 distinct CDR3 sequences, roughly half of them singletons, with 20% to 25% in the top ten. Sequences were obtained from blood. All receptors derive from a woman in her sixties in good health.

CDR3 loop: CATGPDSYEQYF. The CDR3 bases are TGTGCCACCGGGCCAGACAGCTACGAGCAGTACTTC. The chain combines TRBV27 with TRBJ2-4, with D possibly being TRBD1 (5 bases). The last part of the DNA fits TRBJ2-7 better; the J call may be wrong. CDR3 size: 12 residues. The germline V gene encodes CDR1 MNHEY and CDR2 SMNVEV (reference sequence).

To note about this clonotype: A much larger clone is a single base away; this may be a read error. The DNA for the CDR3 is TGTGCCAGCAGCGCGGACAGGGAGACCCAGTACTTC. Translation gives CASSADRETQYF. The chain employs TRBV11-3 and TRBJ2-5, with 7 bases identical to TRBD1. Germline V lookup: CDR1 SGHNT, CDR2 YENEEA. The CDR3 is made up of 12 amino acids. V lost 5 bases, J lost 5 bases, and 2 bases stayed unmatched.

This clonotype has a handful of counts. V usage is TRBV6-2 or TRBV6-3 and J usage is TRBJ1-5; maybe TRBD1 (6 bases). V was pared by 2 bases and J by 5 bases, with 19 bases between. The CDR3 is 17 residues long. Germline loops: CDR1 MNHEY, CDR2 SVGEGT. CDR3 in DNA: TGTGCCAGCAGTTACAGCAGGGGCCTCCCCTTATATCAGCCCCAGCATTTT. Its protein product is CASSYSRGLPLYQPQHF.

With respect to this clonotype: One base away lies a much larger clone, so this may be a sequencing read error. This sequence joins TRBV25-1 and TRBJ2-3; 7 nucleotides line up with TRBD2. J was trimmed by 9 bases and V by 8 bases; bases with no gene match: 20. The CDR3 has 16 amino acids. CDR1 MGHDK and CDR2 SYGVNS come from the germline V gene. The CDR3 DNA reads TGTGCCAGCGGAGCTAGCGGAGGATTAGTAAGAGAGACGCAGTATTTT. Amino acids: CASGASGGLVRETQYF.

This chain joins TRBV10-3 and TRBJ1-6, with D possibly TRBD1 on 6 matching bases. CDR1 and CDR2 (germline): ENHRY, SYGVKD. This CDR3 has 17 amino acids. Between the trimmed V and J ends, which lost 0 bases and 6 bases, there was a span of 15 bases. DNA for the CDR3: TGTGCCATCAGTGAGTCGACTCCAGGGGCCGGTAATTCACCCCTCCACTTT. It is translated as CAISESTPGAGNSPLHF.

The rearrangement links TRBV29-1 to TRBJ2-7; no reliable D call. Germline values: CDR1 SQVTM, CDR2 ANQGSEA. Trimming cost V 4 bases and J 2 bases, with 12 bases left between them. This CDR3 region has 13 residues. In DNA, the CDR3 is TGCAGCGTTGGGGATTTCATAACCTACGAGCAGTACTTC. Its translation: CSVGDFITYEQYF.

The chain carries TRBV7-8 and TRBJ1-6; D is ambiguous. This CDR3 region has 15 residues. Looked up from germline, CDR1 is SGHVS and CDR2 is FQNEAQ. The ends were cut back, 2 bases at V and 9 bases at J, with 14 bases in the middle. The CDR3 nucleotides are TGTGCCAGCAGCTTACGGGGTGGCGGAGGTTCACCCCTCCACTTT. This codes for CASSLRGGGGSPLHF.

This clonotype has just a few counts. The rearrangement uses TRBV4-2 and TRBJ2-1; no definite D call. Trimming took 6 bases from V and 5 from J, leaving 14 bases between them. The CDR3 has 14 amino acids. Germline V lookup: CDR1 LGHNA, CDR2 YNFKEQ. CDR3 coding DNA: TGTGCCAGCAGAACCGGCGACCCAAACAATGAGCAGTTCTTC. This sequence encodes CASRTGDPNNEQFF.

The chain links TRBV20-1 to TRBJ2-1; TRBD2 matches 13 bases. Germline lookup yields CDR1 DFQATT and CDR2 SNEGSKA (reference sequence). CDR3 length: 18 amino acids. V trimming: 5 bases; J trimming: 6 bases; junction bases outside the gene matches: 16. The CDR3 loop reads CSALYREGLAGVSNEQFF. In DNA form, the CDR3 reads TGCAGTGCTCTTTATCGAGAAGGACTAGCGGGAGTTTCCAATGAGCAGTTCTTC.

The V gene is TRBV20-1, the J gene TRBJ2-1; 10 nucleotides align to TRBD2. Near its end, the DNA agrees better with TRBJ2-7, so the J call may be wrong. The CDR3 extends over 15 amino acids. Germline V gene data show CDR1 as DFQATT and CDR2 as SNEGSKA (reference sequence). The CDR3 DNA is TGCAGTGCTTTTCCCCCTAGCGGGAGCAGGTACGAGCAGTACTTC. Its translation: CSAFPPSGSRYEQYF.